The clone carrying this TCR beta chain has more than one count but fewer than ten. Its target is unknown. The isolated RNA, all of it, was reverse transcribed, so expressed TCRB transcripts were what got sequenced. Mean read depth for naive, central memory and regulatory T cell samples was approximately 3.57 million reads. The assay was immunoSEQ multiplex PCR, and TCRdb's table has in-frame clones only and misses some. The sample contains about 230,000 clones, 15% to 20% of which appear only once. The sample comes from a study of beta chain features in type 1 diabetes. General observations from the study: Type 1 diabetes patients had fewer VDJ junction insertions and more deletions. Shorter TCRB CDR3s, moderately but significantly so, marked every one of the four CD4+ subsets in Type 1 diabetes patients. Naive, central memory and regulatory TCRB repertoires appeared more similar among patients than healthy donors.

Sorting that relied on CD45RO/CCR7/CD25/CD127/CD95/CD27 yielded CD4+ naive, central memory, regulatory and stem cell-like memory cells. V was shortened by 1 base and J by 1 base, with 7 bases between the two germline ends. The CDR3 extends over 14 amino acids. Germline CDR1 is PRHDT and CDR2 is FYEKMQ (reference sequence). The J gene is TRBJ2-5, the V gene TRBV13; D uncertain. The sequenced sample consisted of naive CD4+ T cells from blood. This receptor was identified in a man aged 25-40 years with type 1 diabetes. This chain's CDR3 is CASSLVLGQETQYF. CDR3 coding DNA: TGTGCCAGCAGCTTAGTCCTCGGCCAAGAGACCCAGTACTTC.